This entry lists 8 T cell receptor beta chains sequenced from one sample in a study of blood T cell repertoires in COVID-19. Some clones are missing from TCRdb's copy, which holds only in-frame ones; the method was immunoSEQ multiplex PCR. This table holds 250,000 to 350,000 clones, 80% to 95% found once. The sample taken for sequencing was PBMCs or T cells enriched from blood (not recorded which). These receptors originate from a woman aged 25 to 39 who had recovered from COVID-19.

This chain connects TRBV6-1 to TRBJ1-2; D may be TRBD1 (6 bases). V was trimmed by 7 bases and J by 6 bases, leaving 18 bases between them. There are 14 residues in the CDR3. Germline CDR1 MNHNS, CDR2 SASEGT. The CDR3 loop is CASTPPNRVDGYTF. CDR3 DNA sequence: TGTGCCAGCACCCCCCCGAACAGGGTGGATGGCTACACCTTC.

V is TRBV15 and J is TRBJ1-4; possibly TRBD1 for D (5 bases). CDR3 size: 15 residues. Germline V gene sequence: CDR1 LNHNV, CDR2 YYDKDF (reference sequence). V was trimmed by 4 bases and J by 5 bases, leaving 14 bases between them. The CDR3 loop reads CATSTHRQLNEKLFF. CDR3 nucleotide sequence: TGTGCCACCAGCACCCACCGACAGCTGAATGAAAAACTGTTTTTT.

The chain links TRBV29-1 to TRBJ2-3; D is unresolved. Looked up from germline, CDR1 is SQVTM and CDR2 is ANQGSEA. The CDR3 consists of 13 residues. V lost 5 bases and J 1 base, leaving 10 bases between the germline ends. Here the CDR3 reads CSVRVTGTDTQYF. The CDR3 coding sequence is TGCAGCGTTCGGGTCACGGGCACAGATACGCAGTATTTT.

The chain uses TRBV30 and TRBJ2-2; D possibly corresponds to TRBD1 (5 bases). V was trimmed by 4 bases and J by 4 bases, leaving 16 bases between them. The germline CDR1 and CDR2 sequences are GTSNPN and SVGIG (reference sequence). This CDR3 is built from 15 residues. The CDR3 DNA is TGTGCCTGGATCGAAATTCAGGGAATCACCGGGGAGCTGTTTTTT. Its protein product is CAWIEIQGITGELFF.

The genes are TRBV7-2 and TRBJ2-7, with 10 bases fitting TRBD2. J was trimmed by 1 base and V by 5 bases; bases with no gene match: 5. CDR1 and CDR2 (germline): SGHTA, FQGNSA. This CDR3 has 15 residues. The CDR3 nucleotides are TGTGCCAGCAGCCAGGGGACTAGCGTATCCTACGAGCAGTACTTC. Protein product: CASSQGTSVSYEQYF.

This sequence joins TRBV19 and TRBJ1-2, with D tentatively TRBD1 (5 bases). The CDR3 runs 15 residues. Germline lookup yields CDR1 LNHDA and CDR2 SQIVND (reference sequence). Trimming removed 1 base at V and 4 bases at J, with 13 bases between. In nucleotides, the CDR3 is TGTGCCAGTAGTATAGGCGGACAACCTCTCTATGGCTACACCTTC. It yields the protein CASSIGGQPLYGYTF.

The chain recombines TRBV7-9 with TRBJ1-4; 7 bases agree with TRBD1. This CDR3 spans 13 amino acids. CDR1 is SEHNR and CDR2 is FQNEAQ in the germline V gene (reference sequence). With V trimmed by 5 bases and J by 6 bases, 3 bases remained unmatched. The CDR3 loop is CASSRDRDEKLFF. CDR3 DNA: TGTGCCAGCAGCCGTGACAGGGATGAAAAACTGTTTTTT.

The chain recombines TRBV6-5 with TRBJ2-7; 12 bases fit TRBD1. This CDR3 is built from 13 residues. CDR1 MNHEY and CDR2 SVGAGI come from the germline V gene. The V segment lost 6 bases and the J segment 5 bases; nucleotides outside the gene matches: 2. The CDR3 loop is CASRGTGGHEQYF. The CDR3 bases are TGTGCCAGCAGGGGGACAGGGGGCCACGAGCAGTACTTC.